The T cell receptor beta chain described here comes from a study of tumor-infiltrating lymphocytes in primary liver carcinoma. For the study at large: There were tumors of stage T1-T3 N0M0, each 4.2 to 10 cm across.

In the case of this clonotype: The antigen is not known. One end of the junction is discordant with germline, which a read error may explain.

The study, taken as a whole, reports: Blood fell significantly below tumors in its top-250-clone fraction (p = 0.039).

A constant-region primer served to make TCR beta cDNA from roughly 500 ng total RNA. TCR beta libraries came from three nested multiplex PCR rounds using slightly modified ARM-PCR. TRBV1-TRBV30 forward primers and a C-beta reverse primer were used in the first two PCR rounds, which each ran for about 10 cycles. Using its own MiXCR run on the multiplex PCR reads, TCRdb lists one record per CDR3 protein. In the table there are over 100,000 distinct CDR3 sequences, 65% to 75% of which are singletons. The roughly 19-32 mg bulk tissue piece was not sorted before simultaneous RNA and DNA extraction. The patients lived with chronic HBV infection and had not yet received any treatment. The CDR3 spans 16 residues. Germline CDR1 and CDR2: MNHNS and SASEGT.

This clonotype originated in a woman aged 60 to 75 with primary liver carcinoma and hepatitis B virus infection. What was sequenced was tumor-adjacent normal liver tissue. The chain combines TRBV6-1 with TRBJ2-7; 8 nucleotides agree with TRBD1. The DNA of the CDR3 is TGTGCCAGCAGTGGTTCTCCGGACAGGGCTTCCTACGAGCAGTGCTTC. This encodes CASSGSPDRASYEQCF.